Listed below are T cell receptor beta chains from one sample, sequenced in a study of blood T cell repertoires in COVID-19. Measured with immunoSEQ multiplex PCR; TCRdb has only the in-frame clones, and not every one. This sample has approximately 130,000 clones, with about 80% found just once. The sequencing sample was made of peripheral blood. These receptors came from a human donor in a cohort sampled during active COVID-19. The CDR3 runs from the conserved cysteine through the conserved F or W. The order of the fields is J gene, clone size, V gene, CDR3 protein. Size values are once, few and many counts, or a class for expanded clones, and some rows have none.

TRBJ1-2,NA,TRBV9,CASSVGGGDRGPSKTF
TRBJ2-2,once,TRBV5-1,CASSLALAGNTGELFF
TRBJ1-2,once,TRBV9,CASNQRGTEGLNYGYTF
TRBJ1-6,NA,TRBV3-1/TRBV3-2,CASSQGQGNSPLHF
TRBJ2-1,once,TRBV5-1,CASTGTGEYNEQFF
TRBJ2-5,NA,TRBV4-1,CASSLGETQYF
TRBJ1-5,NA,TRBV5-3,CARSLGPENQPQHF
TRBJ1-3,NA,TRBV25-1,CASSVAGTGNTIYF
TRBJ2-4,few,TRBV5-6,CASSLVDRGKNIQYF
TRBJ1-3,NA,TRBV5-1,CASSSTGTGNTIYF
TRBJ1-2,NA,TRBV5-1,CASSLGTDSQTYGYTF
TRBJ2-3,NA,TRBV5-5,CASSGTSGGNQRTDTQYF
TRBJ1-5,NA,TRBV7-9,CASSPRGITGSWSNQPQHF
TRBJ1-3,NA,TRBV6-5,CASSYSAGIGNTIYF
TRBJ2-2,once,TRBV4-1,CASSLNRGSNTGELFF
TRBJ1-1,NA,TRBV6-5,CASSDRGRGAFF
TRBJ1-6,NA,TRBV6-5,CASSYLQGNSPLHF
TRBJ1-1,NA,TRBV5-4,CASSFGGTEAFF
TRBJ1-2,NA,TRBV3-1/TRBV3-2,CASSPHREGNYGYTF
TRBJ2-7,NA,TRBV2,CASSVQGTIEQYF
TRBJ2-3,few,TRBV11-3,CASSLVAGGSTDTQYF
TRBJ2-2,few,TRBV7-9,CASSPVSGELFF
TRBJ2-1,NA,TRBV5-1,CASSSAGGSYNEQFF
TRBJ2-5,NA,TRBV28,CASTLQGMGTQYF
TRBJ2-7,NA,TRBV19,CASSTHDSYEQYF
TRBJ2-1,NA,TRBV3-1/TRBV3-2,CASSQGLADYNEQFF
TRBJ2-7,NA,TRBV7-9,CASSPHLAGAGEQYF
TRBJ1-6,NA,TRBV11-2,CASSLGRGKNSPLHF
TRBJ2-1,NA,TRBV4-1,CASSQDPGGYEQFF
TRBJ1-5,NA,TRBV6-2/TRBV6-3,CASSYSITGGNQPQHF
TRBJ2-1,NA,TRBV11-2,CASSPKGLTYNEQFF
TRBJ1-1,NA,TRBV19,CASSTGQVNEAFF
TRBJ2-1,few,TRBV6-2/TRBV6-3,CASSSLSGGYNEQFF
TRBJ2-2,NA,TRBV4-1,CASSSSPRSTGELFF
TRBJ1-5,NA,TRBV21-1,CASSKVGPGRLNQPQHF
TRBJ1-2,NA,TRBV10-3,CAISESDRGSAGYTF
TRBJ2-5,NA,TRBV28,CASRASGEQETQYF
TRBJ2-3,NA,TRBV15,CATSSARSTDTQYF
TRBJ2-2,NA,TRBV5-1,CASSLAADYTGELFF
TRBJ2-2,NA,TRBV19,CASMGPGFTGELFF
TRBJ2-7,few,TRBV5-4,CASSWTISGEQYF
TRBJ1-2,NA,TRBV19,CASSIATGGAWGYTF
TRBJ2-5,NA,TRBV5-1,CASSLEAGRQETQYF
TRBJ2-2,NA,TRBV5-1,CASSWSTGEGELFF
TRBJ1-1,once,TRBV5-1,CASSLGALNTEAFF
TRBJ2-5,NA,TRBV5-4,CASSLPRQTQETQYF